This is a list of T cell receptor beta chains from one sample in a study of CD8 T cells in ankylosing spondylitis. Each CDR3 protein is one row after TCRdb ran MiXCR on the 5' RACE reads. The profile shows 210,000 or so distinct CDR3 sequences, 8.2% of them singletons. Sequencing was carried out using blood, either unsorted or a sorted T cell fraction (not recorded which). Receptors were obtained from a female donor with ankylosing spondylitis or in good health (not recorded which). The CDR3 runs from the conserved cysteine through the conserved F or W. The D gene is left open where the match is weak. Not every row has a clone size; where given, it reads once, few, many or a size class.

len: 16
j_gene: TRBJ2-3
v_gene: TRBV2
d_gene: -
abundance: few
CDR3nt: TGTGCCAGCAGTGAAGCGCGTGACTACTCCACAGATACGCAGTATTTT
CDR3aa: CASSEARDYSTDTQYF

len: 16
j_gene: TRBJ1-4
v_gene: TRBV10-3
d_gene: -
abundance: many
CDR3nt: TGTGCCATCAGTGAGCGGAGCAGGGGAGGTAATGAAAAACTGTTTTTT
CDR3aa: CAISERSRGGNEKLFF

len: 14
j_gene: TRBJ2-7
v_gene: TRBV21-1
d_gene: -
abundance: many
CDR3nt: TGTGCCAGCAGCAAAGAGGTTAGCTCCTACGAGCAGTACTTC
CDR3aa: CASSKEVSSYEQYF

len: 13
j_gene: TRBJ2-7
v_gene: TRBV6-2/TRBV6-3
d_gene: -
abundance: many
CDR3nt: TGTGCCACCAAGAGAGGCAGTTTCTACGAGCAGTACTTC
CDR3aa: CATKRGSFYEQYF

len: 14
j_gene: TRBJ2-2
v_gene: TRBV20-1
d_gene: -
abundance: many
CDR3nt: TGCAGTGCCCCGGATTCACCTAACACCGGGGAGCTGTTTTTT
CDR3aa: CSAPDSPNTGELFF

len: 15
j_gene: TRBJ2-3
v_gene: TRBV24-1
d_gene: -
abundance: many
CDR3nt: TGTGCCACCAGTGATTTATCCTGGGCCCCCCCACGGCAGTATTTT
CDR3aa: CATSDLSWAPPRQYF

len: 17
j_gene: TRBJ2-7
v_gene: TRBV20-1
d_gene: -
abundance: many
CDR3nt: TGCAGTGCTAGAGATCCAAACCCCGGGACGGGGTCCTACGAGCAGTACTTC
CDR3aa: CSARDPNPGTGSYEQYF

len: 12
j_gene: TRBJ1-1
v_gene: TRBV29-1
d_gene: -
abundance: few
CDR3nt: TGCAGCGTTGAAGATCTGGGGGCTGAAGCTTTCTTT
CDR3aa: CSVEDLGAEAFF

len: 12
j_gene: TRBJ2-1
v_gene: TRBV20-1
d_gene: -
abundance: many
CDR3nt: TGCAGTGTACTAGACGTCGGGGGTGAGCAGTTCTTC
CDR3aa: CSVLDVGGEQFF

len: 11
j_gene: TRBJ1-3
v_gene: TRBV6-2/TRBV6-3
d_gene: -
abundance: many
CDR3nt: TGTGCCAGCGCGGCGAGGGCTCTCATATATTTT
CDR3aa: CASAARALIYF

len: 13
j_gene: TRBJ2-7
v_gene: TRBV27
d_gene: -
abundance: many
CDR3nt: TGTGCCAGCAGTCTGGCGGGGACCTACGAGCAGTACTTC
CDR3aa: CASSLAGTYEQYF

len: 14
j_gene: TRBJ2-7
v_gene: TRBV5-1
d_gene: -
abundance: -
CDR3nt: TGCGCCAGCAGCTTAGAGCCCGAGGTCTACGAGCAGTACTTC
CDR3aa: CASSLEPEVYEQYF

len: 15
j_gene: TRBJ1-4
v_gene: TRBV20-1
d_gene: -
abundance: -
CDR3nt: TGCAGTGCTCTGATGATTGGGGGGACCGATGAAAAACTGTTTTTT
CDR3aa: CSALMIGGTDEKLFF

len: 15
j_gene: TRBJ2-3
v_gene: TRBV5-1
d_gene: TRBD2
abundance: many
CDR3nt: TGCGCCAGCCAAACTAGCGGGAGGGTCACAGATACGCAGTATTTT
CDR3aa: CASQTSGRVTDTQYF

len: 14
j_gene: TRBJ2-3
v_gene: TRBV5-1
d_gene: TRBD2
abundance: many
CDR3nt: TGCGCCAGCAGTCGGGAGGCCACCAGAGATACGCAGTATTTT
CDR3aa: CASSREATRDTQYF

len: 16
j_gene: TRBJ1-2
v_gene: TRBV24-1
d_gene: TRBD1
abundance: many
CDR3nt: TGTGCCACGGTGGGGGACAGTTCTTTCCGTTTCTATGGCTACACCTTC
CDR3aa: CATVGDSSFRFYGYTF

len: 15
j_gene: TRBJ2-1
v_gene: TRBV18
d_gene: TRBD2
abundance: many
CDR3nt: TGTGCCAGCTCACAGGGACTAGCGTTCTACAATGAGCAGTTCTTC
CDR3aa: CASSQGLAFYNEQFF